One and the same sample provided the 23 T cell receptor beta chains below, sequenced in a study of blood T cell repertoires in COVID-19. The assay was immunoSEQ multiplex PCR, and TCRdb's table has in-frame clones only and misses some. The table shows under 250,000 clones, with 80% to 85% occurring only once. Sequenced input: peripheral blood. The receptors come from a woman aged 40 to 50 who had recovered from COVID-19.

V and J are TRBV27 and TRBJ1-2; 9 positions match TRBD1. The CDR3 sequence is 14 residues long. Germline trimming cut 5 bases from V and 5 bases from J; bases unmatched to any gene: 6. Germline V gene lookup returns CDR1 MNHEY and CDR2 SMNVEV (reference sequence). Here the CDR3 DNA reads TGTGCCAGCAGTCCCTTACAGGGGGCTTATGGCTACACCTTC. The encoded protein is CASSPLQGAYGYTF.

This chain uses TRBV19 with TRBJ1-2; possibly TRBD1 for D (6 bases). Trimming removed 9 bases at V and 4 bases at J, with 9 bases between. Germline CDR1 is LNHDA and CDR2 is SQIVND (reference sequence). The CDR3 has 11 residues. The CDR3 reads CASGQPYGYTF. In nucleotides, the CDR3 is TGTGCCAGCGGACAGCCCTATGGCTACACCTTC.

The CDR3 here is CASSAGTGSFSYGYTF. The CDR3 DNA reads as TGTGCCAGCAGCGCCGGGACAGGATCCTTCTCCTATGGCTACACCTTC. This chain uses TRBV2 with TRBJ1-2; 8 positions agree with TRBD1. With 6 bases clipped from V and 4 bases from J, the junction kept 13 bases outside the gene matches. CDR1 SNHLY and CDR2 FYNNEI come from the germline V gene. CDR3 size: 16 residues.

The rearrangement uses TRBV6-5 and TRBJ1-2, with 8 nucleotides matching TRBD1. The length of the CDR3 is 15 residues. In germline, CDR1 is MNHEY, CDR2 SVGAGI. The V gene end was trimmed by 0 bases and the J gene end by 7 bases; junction bases not matched to a gene: 7. The CDR3 sequence is CASSYSWTGTFGYTF. The CDR3 region has the DNA TGTGCCAGCAGTTACTCGTGGACAGGGACGTTTGGCTACACCTTC.

V usage is TRBV4-1 and J usage is TRBJ2-6, with TRBD2 matching 7 bases. The germline CDR1 and CDR2 sequences are MGHRA and YSYEKL. The CDR3 contains 18 residues. V trimming: 5 bases; J trimming: 0 bases; junction bases outside the gene matches: 10. The CDR3 spells CASSENSGFSSGANVLTF. For the CDR3, the DNA is TGCGCCAGCAGCGAAAATAGCGGGTTTAGCTCTGGGGCCAACGTCCTGACTTTC.

J is TRBJ1-2 and V is TRBV7-3; a possible D gene is TRBD1 (6 bases). CDR3 length equals 13 residues. Trimming took 6 bases from V and 6 from J, leaving 14 bases between them. Germline V gene lookup returns CDR1 SGHTA and CDR2 FQGTGA. CDR3 nucleotides: TGTGCCAGCAGTTTTGGGGGGGCCCATGGCTACACCTTC. Protein sequence: CASSFGGAHGYTF.

This clone was seen a few times. The same CDR3 can be traced to other DNA sequences in this sample. The rearrangement uses TRBV7-2 and TRBJ2-5, with D unresolved. Germline CDR1 is SGHTA and CDR2 is FQGNSA. V dropped 3 bases and J dropped 5 bases, with 4 bases sitting between them. CDR3 length equals 11 residues. The CDR3: CASSFSETQYF. For the CDR3, the DNA is TGTGCCAGCAGCTTCTCCGAGACCCAGTACTTC.

J is TRBJ2-2 and V is TRBV27, with TRBD1 matching 10 bases. This CDR3 has 20 amino acids. The germline V gene has CDR1 MNHEY and CDR2 SMNVEV (reference sequence). V gave up 2 bases and J gave up 4 bases; unmatched junction bases: 16. The CDR3 nucleotides are TGTGCCAGCAGTTTAAGAGCCCCCTGGACAGGGGGAGTGAGCACCGGGGAGCTGTTTTTT. Residues: CASSLRAPWTGGVSTGELFF.

This clone was counted a single time. The chain employs TRBV25-1 and TRBJ2-5, with D perhaps TRBD1 (5 bases). There are 15 residues in the CDR3. The V end was cut by 2 bases, the J end by 2 bases, with 12 bases between. Germline V gene data show CDR1 as MGHDK and CDR2 as SYGVNS. The CDR3 here is CASSETPAGQETQYF. As DNA, the CDR3 is TGTGCCAGCAGTGAAACCCCCGCAGGGCAAGAGACCCAGTACTTC. The complete variable domain, with remaining parts taken from reference TRBV25-1 and TRBJ2-5, reads EADIYQTPRYLVIGTGKKITLECSQTMGHDKMYWYQQDPGMELHLIHYSYGVNSTEKGDLSSESTVSRIRTEHFPLTLESARPSHTSQYLCASSETPAGQETQYFGPGTRLLVL.

This clone was observed a single time. This rearrangement joins TRBV29-1 to TRBJ2-1; TRBD1 matches 12 bases. Unmatched junction bases numbered 8, after V lost 0 bases and J lost 8 bases. Germline assignment: CDR1 SQVTM and CDR2 ANQGSEA. The CDR3 sequence is 16 residues long. The CDR3 sequence is CSVEDFGTGGSDEQFF. CDR3 sequence (DNA): TGCAGCGTTGAAGATTTCGGGACAGGGGGCAGCGATGAGCAGTTCTTC.

This clone has only one observation. The chain carries TRBV19 and TRBJ2-7; TRBD1 matches 9 bases. Germline assignment: CDR1 LNHDA and CDR2 SQIVND (reference sequence). This CDR3 is built from 15 residues. V shed 5 bases and J 3 bases; nucleotides not matched to a gene: 8. The CDR3, as DNA: TGTGCCAGTAGTCCCCGACAGGGGGGCCTCTACGAGCAGTACTTC. Its translation is CASSPRQGGLYEQYF.

The chain combines TRBV5-6 with TRBJ1-2; possible D gene TRBD1, 5 bases. CDR3 length: 13 amino acids. Germline values: CDR1 SGHDT, CDR2 YYEEEE. V dropped 2 bases and J dropped 1 base, with 6 bases sitting between them. The CDR3 region is CASSLQDNYGYTF. CDR3 coding DNA: TGTGCCAGCAGCTTACAGGATAACTATGGCTACACCTTC.

This rearrangement joins TRBV13 to TRBJ2-7; weak D call: TRBD1 (6 bases). CDR1 is PRHDT and CDR2 is FYEKMQ in the germline V gene (reference sequence). The CDR3 is made up of 15 amino acids. V was shortened by 5 bases and J by 2 bases, with 16 bases between the two germline ends. CDR3 in DNA: TGTGCCAGCAGCCCGTCGGGACACTTTCCCTACGAGCAGTACTTC. Amino acid sequence: CASSPSGHFPYEQYF.

This sequence joins TRBV7-3 and TRBJ2-1; no clear D gene. Germline V gene data show CDR1 as SGHTA and CDR2 as FQGTGA. The germline V and J ends were trimmed by 5 bases and 2 bases, with 7 bases remaining between them. The CDR3 runs 13 residues. The CDR3 loop is CASSGEAYNEQFF. The CDR3 region has the DNA TGTGCCAGCAGCGGAGAGGCCTACAATGAGCAGTTCTTC.

The genes are TRBV30 and TRBJ2-2; 9 nucleotides line up with TRBD2. CDR1 and CDR2 (germline): GTSNPN, SVGIG (reference sequence). The CDR3 is 11 amino acids. V lost 7 bases to trimming and J lost 7 bases; unmatched junction nucleotides: 1. The CDR3 sequence: CASRGGGELFF. The DNA of the CDR3 is TGTGCCTCGCGGGGGGGCGGGGAGCTGTTTTTT.

This clone was detected only once. The chain has TRBV6-5 and TRBJ1-2; 9 bases are shared with TRBD1. Germline CDR1 reads MNHEY; CDR2 reads SVGAGI. This CDR3 has 15 amino acids. V shed 6 bases, J shed 7 bases, and the junction held 12 bases outside the gene matches. The CDR3 spells CASSFLQGAVSGYTF. The CDR3, as DNA: TGTGCCAGCAGCTTCCTACAGGGGGCAGTCTCTGGCTACACCTTC.

This clone has a single count. The V and J genes are TRBV5-1 and TRBJ2-1, with D possibly being TRBD1 (6 bases). The germline gives CDR1 SGHRS, CDR2 YFSETQ. Trimming shortened V by 1 base and J by 8 bases, and 16 bases separated the two germline ends. The CDR3 runs to 15 residues. This CDR3 is CASSLLSRGEDEQFF. The CDR3 DNA reads TGCGCCAGCAGCTTGCTGTCCAGGGGCGAGGATGAGCAGTTCTTC.

The chain carries TRBV5-1 and TRBJ2-1; D may be TRBD1 (5 bases). V was shortened by 0 bases and J by 2 bases, with 9 bases between the two germline ends. Germline values: CDR1 SGHRS, CDR2 YFSETQ. The CDR3 has 15 amino acids. CDR3 in DNA: TGCGCCAGCAGCTTGGTTGTGGGGCCCTACAATGAGCAGTTCTTC. Amino acid sequence: CASSLVVGPYNEQFF.

V and J are TRBV2 and TRBJ2-5; 8 bases are a match to TRBD1. After removal of 5 bases from V and 5 bases from J, the junction contained 7 bases not matched to a gene. There are 14 residues in the CDR3. Germline assignment: CDR1 SNHLY and CDR2 FYNNEI. The CDR3 reads CASSPGQGFETQYF. CDR3 DNA: TGTGCCAGCAGTCCTGGACAGGGCTTTGAGACCCAGTACTTC.

This clone was detected only a few times. CDR3 DNA sequence: TGCGCCAGCAGCATAGGAGCGACAGGGTCCGCTAATTCACCCCTCCACTTT. Residues: CASSIGATGSANSPLHF. V is TRBV5-1 and J is TRBJ1-6; 7 nucleotides align to TRBD1. The V gene's germline CDR1 is SGHRS and CDR2 YFSETQ. The V segment lost 4 bases and the J segment 6 bases; nucleotides outside the gene matches: 13. The CDR3 length is 17 residues.

V is TRBV28 and J is TRBJ1-2, with 7 nucleotides matching TRBD1. Germline V gene sequence: CDR1 MDHEN, CDR2 SYDVKM. Trimming took 5 bases from V and 6 from J; bases not matched to a gene: 9. The CDR3 has 14 residues. The CDR3 region has the DNA TGTGCCAGCAGTCACCGCGACAGGGTCCATGGCTACACCTTC. Residues: CASSHRDRVHGYTF.

The V gene is TRBV11-2, the J gene TRBJ2-3; 7 bases agree with TRBD1. After removal of 3 bases from V and 3 bases from J, the junction contained 9 bases not matched to a gene. Germline V gene lookup returns CDR1 SGHAT and CDR2 FQNNGV. This CDR3 region has 16 residues. In DNA form, the CDR3 reads TGTGCCAGCAGCTTTCTGGGACAGCTGGGAACAGATACGCAGTATTTT. Amino acids: CASSFLGQLGTDTQYF.

V gene TRBV30 combines with J gene TRBJ1-2, with a tentative D call TRBD1 (5 bases). Germline V gene sequence: CDR1 GTSNPN, CDR2 SVGIG (reference sequence). This CDR3 spans 11 amino acids. The ends were cut back, 5 bases at V and 4 bases at J, with 8 bases in the middle. This chain's CDR3 is CAWERGYGYTF. The CDR3 nucleotides read TGTGCCTGGGAAAGGGGCTATGGCTACACCTTC.